These 22 T cell receptor beta chains were sequenced from one sample in a study of T cells expressing NK-cell markers. TCRdb derives one entry per CDR3 protein from the 5' RACE reads, leaving out DNA. Its clone listing holds about 260,000 distinct CDR3 sequences. Source material: blood T cells: a sorted CD56 or NKG2C T cell subset, CD4+ or CD8+ T cells, or bulk PBMC T cells (not recorded which). The receptors originated from a man aged 18 to 29 in good health.

The rearrangement uses TRBV20-1 and TRBJ2-4. The V gene's germline CDR1 is DFQATT and CDR2 SNEGSKA (reference sequence). The CDR3 extends over 11 amino acids. This chain's CDR3 is CSARQGDIQYF.

The chain is built from TRBV30 and TRBJ2-1. CDR1 GTSNPN and CDR2 SVGIG come from the germline V gene (reference sequence). The CDR3 consists of 12 residues. CDR3 sequence: CAWRDLASEQFF.

The rearrangement joins TRBV24-1 to TRBJ2-1; lacking DNA, the TRBD1 call made by TCRdb goes unchecked. This CDR3 contains 14 residues. CDR1 KGHDR and CDR2 SFDVKD come from the germline V gene. The CDR3 is CATSDWQGAKEQFF.

The rearrangement links TRBV7-6 to TRBJ2-7. This CDR3 contains 13 residues. CDR1 SGHVS and CDR2 FNYEAQ come from the germline V gene. The CDR3 is CASSFKEAYEQYF. The entire variable domain, with the rest obtained from reference TRBV7-6 and TRBJ2-7, is as follows: GAGVSQSPRYKVTKRGQDVALRCDPISGHVSLYWYRQALGQGPEFLTYFNYEAQQDKSGLPNDRFSAERPEGSISTLTIQRTEQRDSAMYRCASSFKEAYEQYFGPGTRLTVT.

This chain's CDR3 is CASSPGQGGSEAFF. The rearrangement joins TRBV12-3 or TRBV12-4 to TRBJ1-1; the D gene TCRdb calls, TRBD1, cannot be checked with no DNA. The CDR3 consists of 14 residues.

The chain couples TRBV6-5 to TRBJ2-5; the TCRdb D gene call, TRBD2, has no DNA to confirm it. Germline CDR1 reads MNHEY; CDR2 reads SVGAGI. There are 15 residues in the CDR3. CDR3: CASSYSRGRAETQYF.

The V gene is TRBV11-2, the J gene TRBJ2-3; checking the TCRdb D call of TRBD2 is not possible without DNA. There are 18 residues in the CDR3. Germline values: CDR1 SGHAT, CDR2 FQNNGV. The CDR3 sequence is CASSYHWREGGRADTQYF. Based on the CDR3 plus reference TRBV11-2 and TRBJ2-3, the full variable domain is EAGVAQSPRYKIIEKRQSVAFWCNPISGHATLYWYQQILGQGPKLLIQFQNNGVVDDSQLPKDRFSAERLKGVDSTLKIQPAKLEDSAVYLCASSYHWREGGRADTQYFGPGTRLTVL.

The gene calls are TRBV12-3 or TRBV12-4 and TRBJ2-3; TCRdb indicates TRBD2, and absent DNA this call remains unverified. This CDR3 has 15 amino acids. Here the CDR3 reads CASSFWARGTDTQYF.

The CDR3 sequence is CASSSLRASYNEQFF. The chain uses TRBV7-8 and TRBJ2-1; without DNA, the TCRdb call of TRBD1 cannot be checked. The CDR3 has 15 amino acids. The V gene's germline CDR1 is SGHVS and CDR2 FQNEAQ. The variable domain in full, completed from reference TRBV7-8 and TRBJ2-1, reads GAGVSQSPRYKVAKRGQDVALRCDPISGHVSLFWYQQALGQGPEFLTYFQNEAQLDKSGLPSDRFFAERPEGSVSTLKIQRTQQEDSAVYLCASSSLRASYNEQFFGPGTRLTVL.

The V and J genes are TRBV6-6 and TRBJ2-3. Looked up from germline, CDR1 is MNHNY and CDR2 is SVGAGI (reference sequence). The CDR3 has 13 amino acids. CDR3 sequence reads: CASSYRTKDTQYF.

This chain connects TRBV6-1 to TRBJ1-1; lacking DNA, the TRBD1 call made by TCRdb goes unchecked. The CDR3 spans 15 residues. Per the germline V gene, CDR1 is MNHNS and CDR2 is SASEGT. The CDR3 sequence is CASRSGAPPNTEAFF.

The chain uses TRBV5-4 and TRBJ2-4; without DNA, the TCRdb call of TRBD1 cannot be checked. This CDR3 region has 16 residues. CDR1 SGHNT and CDR2 YYREEE come from the germline V gene (reference sequence). This chain's CDR3 is CASSGTGGRRGDIQYF.

The chain has TRBV12-3 or TRBV12-4 and TRBJ1-1; TCRdb outputs TRBD1, but without DNA this stays unchecked. The length of the CDR3 is 14 residues. CDR3 residues: CASSPLPSGSEAFF.

V and J are TRBV24-1 and TRBJ2-3; TCRdb indicates TRBD1, and absent DNA this call remains unverified. This CDR3 is 15 amino acids long. Germline V CDR1 and CDR2: KGHDR, SFDVKD. The CDR3 here is CATSDRGVHTDTQYF.

The J gene is TRBJ2-7, the V gene TRBV20-1; absent DNA, TCRdb's TRBD1 call cannot be checked. The length of the CDR3 is 14 residues. Per germline, CDR1 DFQATT and CDR2 SNEGSKA (reference sequence). This chain's CDR3 is CSAGRQIFPYEQYF.

The rearrangement links TRBV12-3 or TRBV12-4 to TRBJ1-3. This CDR3 contains 13 residues. The CDR3 here is CASFFMGGNTIYF.

The chain carries TRBV12-3 or TRBV12-4 and TRBJ2-3; TCRdb's D call of TRBD1 is untestable without DNA. This CDR3 comprises 17 residues. The CDR3: CASSLRVRRDGTDTQYF.

This rearrangement joins TRBV7-2 to TRBJ2-2. CDR1 is SGHTA, CDR2 FQGNSA, per germline. The CDR3 consists of 15 residues. The CDR3 protein is CASSLTGRYTGELFF.

The chain joins TRBV12-3 or TRBV12-4 to TRBJ2-3; TCRdb calls TRBD2, which cannot be checked without DNA. The CDR3 length is 14 residues. CDR3 loop: CASTLAGAVDTQYF.

This sequence joins TRBV3-1 and TRBJ1-5; the D call of TRBD1 rests on TCRdb alone, since no DNA is present to check it. Germline V gene sequence: CDR1 LGHDT, CDR2 YNNKEL (reference sequence). The CDR3 is made up of 16 amino acids. The CDR3 sequence: CASSPTGEDFNQPQHF.

CDR3 amino acids: CAISESGLLTDTQYF. The chain has TRBV10-3 and TRBJ2-3; no DNA is available, so the TRBD2 call from TCRdb remains unchecked. The germline gives CDR1 ENHRY, CDR2 SYGVKD. This CDR3 is built from 15 residues.

The chain couples TRBV29-1 to TRBJ2-1; TCRdb calls TRBD1, which cannot be checked without DNA. The CDR3 sequence is 12 residues long. Looked up from germline, CDR1 is SQVTM and CDR2 is ANQGSEA. This CDR3 reads CNTGSLYNEQFF.